This T cell receptor (beta chain) was recorded in a study of OX40 agonist ivuxolimab in advanced cancers. About the study: The study enrolled dose-escalation patients with hepatocellular carcinoma, melanoma, renal cell or head and neck cancer. Subjects had a mean age of roughly 60 years, with a range of 23 to 79; more than 75% were male. A history of anti-PD-1, anti-PD-L1 or anti-CTLA-4 therapy was acceptable, and over 35% had some. Study-wide results and caveats: Expanded clones tended on average to be more numerous among CD8+ T cells than CD4+.

The assay was immunoSEQ multiplex PCR, and TCRdb's table has in-frame clones only and misses some. The table lists 89,000 or so clones, about 89% of them singletons. Germline CDR1 and CDR2: MGHRA and YSYEKL. Trimming took 4 bases from V and 8 from J, leaving 17 bases between them. The CDR3 extends over 15 amino acids. A note on this clone: Its specificity is not known.

The J gene is TRBJ1-4, the V gene TRBV4-1; possibly TRBD1 for D (5 bases). The clonotype was recovered from an adult with an advanced solid tumor such as melanoma, head and neck, liver or kidney cancer. The input for sequencing was CD4+ or CD8+ T cells sorted from blood, taken in a trial of the OX40 agonist ivuxolimab. This CDR3 is CASSLYDGGREKLFF. CDR3 coding DNA: TGCGCCAGCAGCCTGTATGACGGGGGTAGGGAAAAACTGTTTTTT.